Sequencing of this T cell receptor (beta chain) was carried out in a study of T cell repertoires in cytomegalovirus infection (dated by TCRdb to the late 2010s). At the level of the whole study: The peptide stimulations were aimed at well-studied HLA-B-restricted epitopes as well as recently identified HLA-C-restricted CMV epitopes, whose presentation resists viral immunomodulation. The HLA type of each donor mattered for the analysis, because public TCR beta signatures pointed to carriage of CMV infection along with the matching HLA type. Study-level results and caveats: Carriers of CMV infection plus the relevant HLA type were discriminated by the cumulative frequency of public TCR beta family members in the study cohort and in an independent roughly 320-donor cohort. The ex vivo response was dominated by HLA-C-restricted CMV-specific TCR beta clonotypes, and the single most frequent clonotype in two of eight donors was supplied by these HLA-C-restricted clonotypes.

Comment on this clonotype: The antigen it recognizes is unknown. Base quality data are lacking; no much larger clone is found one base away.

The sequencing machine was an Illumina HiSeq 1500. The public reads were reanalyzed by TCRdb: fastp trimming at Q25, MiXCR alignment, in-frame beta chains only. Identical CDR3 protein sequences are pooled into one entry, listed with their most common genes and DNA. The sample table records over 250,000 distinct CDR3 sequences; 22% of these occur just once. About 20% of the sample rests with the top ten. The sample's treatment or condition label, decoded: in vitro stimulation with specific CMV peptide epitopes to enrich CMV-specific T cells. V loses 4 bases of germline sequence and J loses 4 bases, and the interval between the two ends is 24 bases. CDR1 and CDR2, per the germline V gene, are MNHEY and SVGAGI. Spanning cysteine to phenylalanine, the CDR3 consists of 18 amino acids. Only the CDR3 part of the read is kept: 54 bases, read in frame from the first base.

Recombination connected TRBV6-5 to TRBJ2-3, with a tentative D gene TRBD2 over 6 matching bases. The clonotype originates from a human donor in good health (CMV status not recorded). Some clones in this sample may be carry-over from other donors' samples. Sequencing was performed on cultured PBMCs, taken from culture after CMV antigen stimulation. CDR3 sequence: CASSSGGSKPLAPDTQYF. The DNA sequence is TGTGCCAGCAGTTCCGGAGGGTCTAAGCCCTTAGCCCCAGATACGCAGTATTTT.